A selection of T cell receptor beta chains follows, all from one sample in a study of blood T cell repertoires in COVID-19. Produced via immunoSEQ multiplex PCR; TCRdb's table is partial and in-frame only. The table includes roughly 150,000 clones, about 87% detected once. The sequenced material came from peripheral blood. These receptor sequences come from a woman in her 70s with COVID-19, enrolled during active disease. CDR3s include the opening cysteine and the closing phenylalanine or tryptophan. A D gene is named only where the DNA matches it firmly. Expanded clones get a size class; other rows say once, few or many, or leave the size out.

TGTGCCAGCAGGGACAGGAGTAATGAAAAACTGTTTTTT CASRDRSNEKLFF TRBJ1-4 13 TRBV6-5 - TRBD1
TGTGCCAGTAGTATAGACGGGGGGGCATCCTACAATGAGCAGTTCTTC CASSIDGGASYNEQFF TRBJ2-1 16 TRBV19 - TRBD2
TGTGCCAGCGGAACCTACAGGGGTAGCACAGATACGCAGTATTTT CASGTYRGSTDTQYF TRBJ2-3 15 TRBV18 - TRBD1
TGTGCCTCAATTTTAAAGACAGGGGTGAACACTGAAGCTTTCTTT CASILKTGVNTEAFF TRBJ1-1 15 TRBV30 - TRBD1
TGTGCCAGCTCATCCCGGGACAGAAAAACTAACTATGGCTACACCTTC CASSSRDRKTNYGYTF TRBJ1-2 16 TRBV18 - TRBD1
TGTGCCAGCTTCGGGAGCAGGGAGGAGGTGTACACTGAAGCTTTCTTT CASFGSREEVYTEAFF TRBJ1-1 16 TRBV28 - -
TGTGCCTGGAGTGTATTAACAGGGGGGAACACTGAAGCTTTCTTT CAWSVLTGGNTEAFF TRBJ1-1 15 TRBV30 - TRBD1
TGTGCCAGCCGGGTGGGTCCCACCGGGGAGCTGTTTTTT CASRVGPTGELFF TRBJ2-2 13 TRBV6-5 - -
TGTGCCAGCAGCCGCCACAGGGCGAGTGCCACTGAAGCTTTCTTT CASSRHRASATEAFF TRBJ1-1 15 TRBV3-1/TRBV3-2 - -
TGTGCCAGCAGTGAACTAGCGGGGAAAACCGGGGAGCTGTTTTTT CASSELAGKTGELFF TRBJ2-2 15 TRBV6-4 - TRBD2
TGTGCCTGGAGTGTACTGGTACAGGCAAACACTGAAGCTTTCTTT CAWSVLVQANTEAFF TRBJ1-1 15 TRBV30 - -
TGTGCCACCAGTGGTCGCCGGGACTACCTAAAAGGCGGCACAGATACGCAGTATTTT CATSGRRDYLKGGTDTQYF TRBJ2-3 19 TRBV24-1 - TRBD2
TGTGCCAGCAGCCGGACAGGGTTTAGCACAGATACGCAGTATTTT CASSRTGFSTDTQYF TRBJ2-3 15 TRBV5-5 once TRBD1
TGTGCCTGGGGGACAGGTTTCTATGGCTACACCTTC CAWGTGFYGYTF TRBJ1-2 12 TRBV30 - TRBD1
TGTGCCAGCAGTGAACCCGGGTATGGGGAGCAGTACTTC CASSEPGYGEQYF TRBJ2-7 13 TRBV25-1 - -
TGTGCCAGCAGCTTACGGGTTAATAGCAATCAGCCCCAGCATTTT CASSLRVNSNQPQHF TRBJ1-5 15 TRBV7-8 - -
TGTGCCAGCAGGGCCAATGTGAAATCACCCCTCCACTTT CASRANVKSPLHF TRBJ1-6 13 TRBV11-1 - -
TGTGCCAGCCGGGACAAGATCGGCAATGAGCAGTTCTTC CASRDKIGNEQFF TRBJ2-1 13 TRBV12-3/TRBV12-4 - -
TGTGCCAGCAGCCGGTCTTCGGGGGACTCCTACGAGCAGTACTTC CASSRSSGDSYEQYF TRBJ2-7 15 TRBV3-1/TRBV3-2 - -
TGTGCCAGCAGCAGTTCAGGGGCAACTAATGAAAAACTGTTTTTT CASSSSGATNEKLFF TRBJ1-4 15 TRBV7-9 once -
TGTGCCAGTAGTACTGGAGGCTCTGGAAACACCATATATTTT CASSTGGSGNTIYF TRBJ1-3 14 TRBV19 - -
TGTGCCAGCAGCGTAGCACAGGTTAATTCACCCCTCCACTTT CASSVAQVNSPLHF TRBJ1-6 14 TRBV9 - -
TGTGCCAGCAGTTCACTCCTGATTTTGGGTCGAGGTGAAGCTTTCTTT CASSSLLILGRGEAFF TRBJ1-1 16 TRBV28 - -
TGTGCCAGCAGCCTTGGGACTTCCTTCTACGAGCAGTACTTC CASSLGTSFYEQYF TRBJ2-7 14 TRBV5-4 - -
TGCGCCAGCAGCTTGACTAGCGGGAAAGCCAAAAACATTCAGTACTTC CASSLTSGKAKNIQYF TRBJ2-4 16 TRBV5-1 - TRBD2
TGCGCCAGCAGCTTCGGACAGGGGAACACCGGGGAGCTGTTTTTT CASSFGQGNTGELFF TRBJ2-2 15 TRBV5-1 - TRBD1
TGTGCCAGCAGTCACTCAGGGGCAACTAATGAAAAACTGTTTTTT CASSHSGATNEKLFF TRBJ1-4 15 TRBV28 - -
TGTGCCAGCAGTGACTGGACGGACACCTACGAGCAGTACTTC CASSDWTDTYEQYF TRBJ2-7 14 TRBV2 - -
TGTGCCACGACAGGTGACAATCAGCCCCAGCATTTT CATTGDNQPQHF TRBJ1-5 12 TRBV10-3 - -
TGTGCCAGCAGTTTAGGCGGGGCCGCTAACTATGGCTACACCTTC CASSLGGAANYGYTF TRBJ1-2 15 TRBV28 - -
TGTGCCAGCAGCCCCGACAGGGGTGGGGAGCAGTACTTC CASSPDRGGEQYF TRBJ2-7 13 TRBV11-3 - TRBD1
TGTGCCAGCAGTAACGGGAGGGCAGGGGCCCACGAGCAGTACTTC CASSNGRAGAHEQYF TRBJ2-7 15 TRBV28 - TRBD2